Given below is one T cell receptor beta chain in context. This clonotype was seen more than once but under ten times. There is no known antigen for this receptor. No base quality values were provided; no much bigger clone lies one nucleotide off. The record originates from a study of response to subunit inactivated influenza vaccine (dated by TCRdb to 2016 to 2019). In terms of the full investigation: The study used deep quantitative T cell receptor repertoire profiling to track responses to a trivalent subunit inactivated influenza vaccine.

V and J are truncated by 3 bases and 10 bases respectively, leaving an intervening sequence of 10 bases. The cysteine opens and the phenylalanine closes a CDR3 of 12 amino acids. Only the CDR3 portion is preserved as DNA: 36 bases, with reading frame beginning at the first base. The germline V gene (reference sequence) provides CDR1 LNHDA and CDR2 SQIVND. Results the study describes overall, beyond this receptor: The authors proposed that each seasonal influenza vaccination may bring in only a limited number of new T cells.

Preparation of the library involved RT-PCR. TCRdb records Illumina HiSeq 2500 as the sequencer. TCRdb reran the public reads through fastp at Q25 and MiXCR, keeping productive beta chains. Every entry covers one CDR3 protein and lists the most common genes and DNA from its rows. The sample table contains under 500,000 distinct CDR3 sequences; only one count was recorded for roughly 11% of them. The ten largest clones add up to over 9.5% of the sample. The intended sense of this specimen's time point label: approximately 47 days after influenza vaccine administration. This receptor chain uses TRBV19 and TRBJ2-1; the D gene cannot be resolved reliably. This TCR derives from a man aged 50 to 59 who received an inactivated influenza vaccine. Donor details come from another sample of the same person, matched by shared clones. The sequenced sample was PBMCs from blood, obtained roughly 48 days after vaccination. CDR3 reads: CASSMIGKEQFF. The DNA is as follows: TGTGCCAGTAGTATGATAGGTAAAGAGCAGTTCTTC. With all but the CDR3 taken from the reference TRBV19 and TRBJ2-1 genes, the full variable domain is: DGGITQSPKYLFRKEGQNVTLSCEQNLNHDAMYWYRQDPGQGLRLIYYSQIVNDFQKGDIAEGYSVSREKKESFPLTVTSAQKNPTAFYLCASSMIGKEQFFGPGTRLTVL.